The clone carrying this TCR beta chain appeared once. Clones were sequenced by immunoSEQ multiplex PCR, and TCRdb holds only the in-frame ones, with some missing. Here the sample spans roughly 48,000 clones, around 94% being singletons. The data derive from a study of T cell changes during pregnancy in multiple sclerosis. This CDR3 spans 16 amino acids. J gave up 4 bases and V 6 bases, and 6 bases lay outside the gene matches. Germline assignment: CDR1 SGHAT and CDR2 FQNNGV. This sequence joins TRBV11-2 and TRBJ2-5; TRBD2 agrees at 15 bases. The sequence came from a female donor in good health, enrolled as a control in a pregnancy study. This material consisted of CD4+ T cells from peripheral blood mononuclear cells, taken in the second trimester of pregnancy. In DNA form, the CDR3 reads TGTGCCAGCAGGATACCGGGACTAGCGGGGGGAGAGACCCAGTACTTC. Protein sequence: CASRIPGLAGGETQYF.